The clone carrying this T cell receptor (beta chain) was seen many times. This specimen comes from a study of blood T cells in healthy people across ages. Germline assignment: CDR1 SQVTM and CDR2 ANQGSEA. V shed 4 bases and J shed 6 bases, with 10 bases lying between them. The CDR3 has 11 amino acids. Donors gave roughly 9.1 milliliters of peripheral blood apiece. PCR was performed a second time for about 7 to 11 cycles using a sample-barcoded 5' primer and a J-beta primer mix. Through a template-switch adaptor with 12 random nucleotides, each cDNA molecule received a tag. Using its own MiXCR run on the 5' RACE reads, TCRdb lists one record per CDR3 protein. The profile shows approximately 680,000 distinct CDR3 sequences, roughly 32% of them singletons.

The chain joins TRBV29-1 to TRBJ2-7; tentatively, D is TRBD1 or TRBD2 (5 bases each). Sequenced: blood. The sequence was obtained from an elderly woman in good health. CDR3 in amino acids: CSVVWGPEQYF. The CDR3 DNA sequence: TGCAGCGTTGTGTGGGGACCCGAGCAGTACTTC.